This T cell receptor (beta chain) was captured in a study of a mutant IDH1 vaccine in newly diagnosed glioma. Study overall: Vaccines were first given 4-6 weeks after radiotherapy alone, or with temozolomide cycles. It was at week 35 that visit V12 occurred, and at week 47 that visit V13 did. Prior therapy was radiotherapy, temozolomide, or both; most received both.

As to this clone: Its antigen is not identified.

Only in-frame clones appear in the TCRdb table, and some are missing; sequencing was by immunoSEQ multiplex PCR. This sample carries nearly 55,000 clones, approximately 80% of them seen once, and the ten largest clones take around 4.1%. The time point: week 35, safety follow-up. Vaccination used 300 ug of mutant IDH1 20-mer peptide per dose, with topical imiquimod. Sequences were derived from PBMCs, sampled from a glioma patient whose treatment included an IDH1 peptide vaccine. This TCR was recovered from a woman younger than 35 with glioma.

CDR3 in amino acids: CASSIAVLRTEAFF. CDR3 bases: TGTGCCAGTAGTATCGCGGTTCTGAGGACTGAAGCTTTCTTT. This chain uses TRBV19 with TRBJ1-1; no clear D gene. V shed 3 bases and J shed 5 bases, with 13 bases lying between them. The germline gives CDR1 LNHDA, CDR2 SQIVND (reference sequence). The CDR3 has 14 residues.